This entry lists 20 T cell receptor beta chains sequenced from one sample in a study of blood T cell repertoires in COVID-19. Repertoires were generated with immunoSEQ multiplex PCR, while TCRdb's copy carries only in-frame clones and drops some. This sample has approximately 220,000 clones, with about 84% found just once. Material: peripheral blood. The receptors stem from a woman older than 75 with acute or convalescent COVID-19.

The rearrangement uses TRBV5-8 and TRBJ1-5, with 12 bases identical to TRBD1. From germline, CDR1 is SGHTS and CDR2 YDEGEE. This CDR3 is built from 15 residues. V lost 4 bases and J lost 5; bases outside the gene matches: 4. CDR3 amino acids: CASSTGTGGYQPQHF. The CDR3 region has the DNA TGTGCCAGCAGCACCGGGACAGGGGGCTATCAGCCCCAGCATTTT.

The chain recombines TRBV27 with TRBJ2-7, with 7 nucleotides matching TRBD1. CDR1 is MNHEY and CDR2 is SMNVEV in the germline V gene (reference sequence). CDR3 size: 16 residues. V trimming: 0 bases; J trimming: 3 bases; junction bases outside the gene matches: 8. The CDR3 reads CASSLSGTVRNYEQYF. The CDR3, as DNA: TGTGCCAGCAGTTTATCGGGGACAGTCCGCAACTACGAGCAGTACTTC.

The genes are TRBV5-4 and TRBJ1-6; the D gene is possibly TRBD1 (6 bases). Per germline, CDR1 SGHNT and CDR2 YYREEE (reference sequence). CDR3 length: 16 residues. V lost 1 base, J lost 7 bases, and 15 bases lay in between. CDR3 sequence reads: CASSLSTGLRNSPLHF. The CDR3, as DNA: TGTGCCAGCAGCTTGTCTACAGGGCTTAGGAATTCACCCCTCCACTTT.

There are a few counts of this clone. The chain employs TRBV5-1 and TRBJ1-5; 7 positions match TRBD1. This CDR3 contains 15 residues. V lost 0 bases to trimming and J lost 1 base; unmatched junction nucleotides: 1. Germline CDR1 reads SGHRS; CDR2 reads YFSETQ. CDR3 loop: CASSLGGGSNQPQHF. The CDR3 DNA follows: TGCGCCAGCAGCTTGGGAGGGGGCAGCAATCAGCCCCAGCATTTT.

The rearrangement joins TRBV11-2 to TRBJ2-1, with 7 bases identical to TRBD1. The CDR3 extends over 15 amino acids. With V trimmed by 1 base and J by 0 bases, 0 bases remained unmatched. CDR1 and CDR2 (germline): SGHAT, FQNNGV. The CDR3 bases are TGTGCCAGCAGCTTAGCAGGGGGCTCCTACAATGAGCAGTTCTTC. This translates into CASSLAGGSYNEQFF.

The V gene is TRBV19, the J gene TRBJ1-2, with 7 bases aligning to TRBD1. CDR1 and CDR2 from the germline V gene are LNHDA and SQIVND (reference sequence). This CDR3 comprises 16 residues. The ends lost 6 bases at V and 7 bases at J; junction bases unmatched: 17. CDR3 nucleotide sequence: TGTGCCAGTAGCAACTACCCGGGACAGAGCGGTGGTGGCTACACCTTC. This codes for CASSNYPGQSGGGYTF.

This clone was seen only once. The V gene is TRBV6-2 or TRBV6-3, the J gene TRBJ2-7, with 7 bases lining up with TRBD1. The CDR3 length is 16 residues. The V gene end was trimmed by 0 bases and the J gene end by 4 bases; junction bases not matched to a gene: 9. CDR1 MNHEY and CDR2 SVGEGT come from the germline V gene. The CDR3 nucleotides are TGTGCCAGCAGTTACTCGATGGGACAGCAGTCGTACGAGCAGTACTTC. It is translated as CASSYSMGQQSYEQYF.

The V call is TRBV5-1, the J call TRBJ2-2; the D gene is possibly TRBD2 (6 bases). The germline V gene encodes CDR1 SGHRS and CDR2 YFSETQ. The CDR3 spans 16 residues. Trimming removed 4 bases at V and 1 base at J, with 14 bases between. The CDR3 DNA sequence: TGCGCCAGCAGCCCCCCCTCGGGAGAGAACACCGGGGAGCTGTTTTTT. Translating it yields CASSPPSGENTGELFF.

The genes are TRBV5-1 and TRBJ2-2, with 8 nucleotides matching TRBD1. With V trimmed by 4 bases and J by 2 bases, 4 bases remained unmatched. The CDR3 runs to 15 residues. CDR1 is SGHRS, CDR2 YFSETQ, per germline. CDR3 bases: TGCGCCAGCAGCGGACAGGGATTAAACACCGGGGAGCTGTTTTTT. Encoded protein: CASSGQGLNTGELFF.

The chain uses TRBV5-1 and TRBJ2-2; 7 positions agree with TRBD1. Unmatched junction bases numbered 7, after V lost 4 bases and J lost 4 bases. Germline assignment: CDR1 SGHRS and CDR2 YFSETQ. The CDR3 loop spans 15 amino acids. As DNA, the CDR3 is TGCGCCAGCAGCCCTCGGGACAGCAGCACCGGGGAGCTGTTTTTT. Translation gives CASSPRDSSTGELFF. Using reference TRBV5-1 and TRBJ2-2 for the parts outside the CDR3, the full variable domain is KAGVTQTPRYLIKTRGQQVTLSCSPISGHRSVSWYQQTPGQGLQFLFEYFSETQRNKGNFPGRFSGRQFSNSRSEMNVSTLELGDSALYLCASSPRDSSTGELFFGEGSRLTVL.

The chain has TRBV6-6 and TRBJ2-2; TRBD2 matches at 12 bases. J gave up 7 bases and V 5 bases, and 11 bases lay outside the gene matches. This CDR3 is 17 amino acids long. Germline V CDR1 and CDR2: MNHNY, SVGAGI (reference sequence). The CDR3 DNA is TGTGCCAGCAGTCTGCGGACTAGCGGGGAACGGGGCGGGGAGCTGTTTTTT. The encoded protein is CASSLRTSGERGGELFF.

This clone has only one observation. The chain is built from TRBV3-1 (or the pseudogene TRBV3-2) and TRBJ2-2, with 12 bases matching TRBD2. The junction had 6 bases not matched to a gene; V was cut back by 1 base and J by 6 bases. The CDR3 has 17 residues. CDR1 and CDR2 (germline): LGHDT, YNNKEL (reference sequence). The chain's CDR3 is CASSQASGGAPAGELFF. CDR3 DNA sequence: TGTGCCAGCAGCCAAGCTAGCGGGGGGGCCCCGGCCGGGGAGCTGTTTTTT.

The gene calls are TRBV29-1 and TRBJ1-2; 8 nucleotides agree with TRBD1. This CDR3 contains 14 residues. CDR1 SQVTM and CDR2 ANQGSEA come from the germline V gene. The junction had 11 bases not matched to a gene; V was cut back by 3 bases and J by 8 bases. The CDR3 loop is CSVDDWTGRTGYTF. CDR3 nucleotides: TGCAGCGTTGACGACTGGACAGGGCGTACCGGCTACACCTTC.

This clone came up once. This chain uses TRBV30 with TRBJ1-5, with TRBD1 as a possible D gene (5 bases). The germline V and J ends were trimmed by 4 bases and 10 bases, with 17 bases remaining between them. CDR3 length equals 13 residues. In germline, CDR1 is GTSNPN, CDR2 SVGIG (reference sequence). The CDR3 spells CAWKGGADYPQHF. The CDR3 DNA is TGTGCCTGGAAAGGAGGGGCAGATTACCCCCAGCATTTT. The full variable domain, rest sourced from reference TRBV30 and TRBJ1-5, is SQTIHQWPATLVQPVGSPLSLECTVEGTSNPNLYWYRQAAGRGLQLLFYSVGIGQISSEVPQNLSASRPQDRQFILSSKKLLLSDSGFYLCAWKGGADYPQHFGDGTRLSIL.

The CDR3 is CATGLAGGDRDTQYF. The CDR3 DNA is TGTGCCACTGGACTAGCGGGAGGGGATCGGGATACGCAGTATTTT. This rearrangement joins TRBV19 to TRBJ2-3; 15 nucleotides agree with TRBD2. CDR3 size: 15 residues. V dropped 10 bases and J dropped 6; count of bases not matched to a gene: 8. Germline CDR1 LNHDA, CDR2 SQIVND (reference sequence). Using reference TRBV19 and TRBJ2-3 for the parts outside the CDR3, the full variable domain is DGGITQSPKYLFRKEGQNVTLSCEQNLNHDAMYWYRQDPGQGLRLIYYSQIVNDFQKGDIAEGYSVSREKKESFPLTVTSAQKNPTAFYLCATGLAGGDRDTQYFGPGTRLTVL.

This chain uses TRBV10-3 with TRBJ1-4, with D possibly TRBD1 on 5 matching bases. V lost 9 bases and J 6 bases, leaving 14 bases between the germline ends. The CDR3 totals 13 residues. Germline V lookup: CDR1 ENHRY, CDR2 SYGVKD. For the CDR3, the DNA is TGTGCCATGTCTCGGGGGGTGGATGAAAAACTGTTTTTT. This sequence encodes CAMSRGVDEKLFF.

This chain joins TRBV5-1 and TRBJ1-2; 8 bases are a match to TRBD1. Per germline, CDR1 SGHRS and CDR2 YFSETQ. The trim removed 4 bases at V and 7 bases at J, leaving 6 bases unmatched. This CDR3 has 13 residues. As DNA, the CDR3 is TGCGCCAGCAGCCTCCGGACAGGGACTGGCTACACCTTC. The encoded protein is CASSLRTGTGYTF.

The chain is built from TRBV30 and TRBJ2-5, with 9 bases fitting TRBD1. Germline values: CDR1 GTSNPN, CDR2 SVGIG (reference sequence). V trimming: 2 bases; J trimming: 4 bases; junction bases outside the gene matches: 5. This CDR3 is 14 amino acids long. The CDR3 here is CAWSRQGGIETQYF. The CDR3 DNA reads as TGTGCCTGGAGTAGACAGGGGGGCATAGAGACCCAGTACTTC.

J is TRBJ2-3 and V is TRBV19; weak D call: TRBD1 (5 bases). V was cut by 3 bases and J by 2 bases, with 12 bases left in between. This CDR3 comprises 15 residues. Germline V gene lookup returns CDR1 LNHDA and CDR2 SQIVND (reference sequence). The CDR3, as DNA: TGTGCCAGTAGTATGTACAGGAGCCACACAGATACGCAGTATTTT. Protein: CASSMYRSHTDTQYF. The variable domain in full, completed from reference TRBV19 and TRBJ2-3, reads DGGITQSPKYLFRKEGQNVTLSCEQNLNHDAMYWYRQDPGQGLRLIYYSQIVNDFQKGDIAEGYSVSREKKESFPLTVTSAQKNPTAFYLCASSMYRSHTDTQYFGPGTRLTVL.

The CDR3 sequence is CASSLRVNRVGETQYF. The DNA for the CDR3 is TGTGCCAGCAGCTTAAGAGTGAACAGGGTGGGAGAGACCCAGTACTTC. The chain links TRBV7-3 to TRBJ2-5, with a weak D call TRBD1 (6 bases). CDR1 is SGHTA, CDR2 FQGTGA, per germline. CDR3 length: 16 amino acids. Trimming cost V 1 base and J 4 bases, with 16 bases left between them.